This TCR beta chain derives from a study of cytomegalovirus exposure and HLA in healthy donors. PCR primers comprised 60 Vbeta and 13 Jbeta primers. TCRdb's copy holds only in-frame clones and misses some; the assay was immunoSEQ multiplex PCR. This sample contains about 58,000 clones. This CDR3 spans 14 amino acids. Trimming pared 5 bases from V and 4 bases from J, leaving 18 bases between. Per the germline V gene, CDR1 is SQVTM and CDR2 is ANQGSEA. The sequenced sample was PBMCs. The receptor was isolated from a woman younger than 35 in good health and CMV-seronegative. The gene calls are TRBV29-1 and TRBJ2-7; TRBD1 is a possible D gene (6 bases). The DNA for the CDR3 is TGCAGCGTTTCCAGACCCGGGACACTATACGAGCAGTACTTC. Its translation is CSVSRPGTLYEQYF.